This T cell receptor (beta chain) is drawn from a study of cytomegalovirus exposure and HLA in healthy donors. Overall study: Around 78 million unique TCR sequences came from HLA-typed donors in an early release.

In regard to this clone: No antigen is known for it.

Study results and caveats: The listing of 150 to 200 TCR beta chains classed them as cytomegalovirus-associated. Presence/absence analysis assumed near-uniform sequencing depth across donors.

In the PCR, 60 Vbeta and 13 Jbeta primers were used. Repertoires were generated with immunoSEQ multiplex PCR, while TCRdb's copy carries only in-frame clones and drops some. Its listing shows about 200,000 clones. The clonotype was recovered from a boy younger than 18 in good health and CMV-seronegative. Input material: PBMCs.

CDR3 sequence reads: CASFNIPDSSGANVLTF. CDR3 bases: TGTGCCAGCTTCAATATTCCGGACAGCTCTGGGGCCAACGTCCTGACTTTC. The chain uses TRBV18 and TRBJ2-6, with TRBD1 as a possible D gene (6 bases). Trimming removed 7 bases at V and 0 bases at J, with 16 bases between. In germline, CDR1 is KGHSH, CDR2 LQKENI. The CDR3 is 17 residues long.